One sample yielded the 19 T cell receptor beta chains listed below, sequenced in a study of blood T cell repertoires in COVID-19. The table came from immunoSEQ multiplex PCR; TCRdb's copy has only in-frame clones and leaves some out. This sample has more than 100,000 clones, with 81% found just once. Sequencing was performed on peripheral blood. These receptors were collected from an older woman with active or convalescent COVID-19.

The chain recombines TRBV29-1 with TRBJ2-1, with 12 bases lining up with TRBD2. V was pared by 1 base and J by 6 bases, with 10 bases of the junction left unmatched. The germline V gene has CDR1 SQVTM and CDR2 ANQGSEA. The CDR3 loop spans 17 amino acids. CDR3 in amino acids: CSVEGGIGLAGRNEQFF. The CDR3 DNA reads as TGCAGCGTTGAAGGGGGTATCGGACTAGCGGGACGCAATGAGCAGTTCTTC.

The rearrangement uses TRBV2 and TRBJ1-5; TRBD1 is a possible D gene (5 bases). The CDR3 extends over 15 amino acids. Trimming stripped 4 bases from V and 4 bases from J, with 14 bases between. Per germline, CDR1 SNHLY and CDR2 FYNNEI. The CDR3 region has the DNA TGTGCCAGCAGTGCCCGGGGAGGGGTGAATCAGCCCCAGCATTTT. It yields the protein CASSARGGVNQPQHF.

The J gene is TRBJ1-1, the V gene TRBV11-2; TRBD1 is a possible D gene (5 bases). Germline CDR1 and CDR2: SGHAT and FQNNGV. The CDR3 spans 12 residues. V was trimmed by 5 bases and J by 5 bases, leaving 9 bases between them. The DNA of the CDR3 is TGTGCCAGCAGCCCTGGGGGGACTGAAGCTTTCTTT. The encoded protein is CASSPGGTEAFF.

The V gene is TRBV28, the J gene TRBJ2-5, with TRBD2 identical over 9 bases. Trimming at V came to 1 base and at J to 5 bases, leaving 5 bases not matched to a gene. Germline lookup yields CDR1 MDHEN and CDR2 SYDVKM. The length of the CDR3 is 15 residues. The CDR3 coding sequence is TGTGCCAGCAGTTTATTTGCGGGGGGGACCGAGACCCAGTACTTC. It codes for CASSLFAGGTETQYF.

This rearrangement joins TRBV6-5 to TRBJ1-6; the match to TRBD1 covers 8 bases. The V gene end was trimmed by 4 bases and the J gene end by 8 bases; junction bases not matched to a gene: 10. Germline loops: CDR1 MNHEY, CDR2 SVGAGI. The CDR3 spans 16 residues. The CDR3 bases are TGTGCCAGCAGTTTTTCAGGGGGCTTAGGGGATTCACCCCTCCACTTT. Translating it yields CASSFSGGLGDSPLHF.

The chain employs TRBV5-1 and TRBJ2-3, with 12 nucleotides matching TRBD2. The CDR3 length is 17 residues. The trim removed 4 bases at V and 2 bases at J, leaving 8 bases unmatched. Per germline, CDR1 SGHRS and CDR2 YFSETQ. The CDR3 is CASSPTRTSGATDTQYF. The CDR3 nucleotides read TGCGCCAGCAGCCCAACCCGGACTAGCGGGGCCACAGATACGCAGTATTTT.

This CDR3 reads CASSPGGARNQPQHF. CDR3 nucleotides: TGTGCCAGCAGCCCCGGGGGGGCGCGTAATCAGCCCCAGCATTTT. The gene calls are TRBV7-2 and TRBJ1-5; tentative D call: TRBD1 (6 bases). CDR3 size: 15 residues. Deletions cut 5 bases from V and 4 bases from J, with 15 bases between. Germline V gene data show CDR1 as SGHTA and CDR2 as FQGNSA.

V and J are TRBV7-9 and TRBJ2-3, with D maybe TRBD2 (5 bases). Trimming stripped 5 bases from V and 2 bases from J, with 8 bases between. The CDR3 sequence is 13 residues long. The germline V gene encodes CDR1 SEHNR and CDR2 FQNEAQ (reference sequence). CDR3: CASSPDYTDTQYF. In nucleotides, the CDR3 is TGTGCCAGCAGCCCCGACTACACAGATACGCAGTATTTT.

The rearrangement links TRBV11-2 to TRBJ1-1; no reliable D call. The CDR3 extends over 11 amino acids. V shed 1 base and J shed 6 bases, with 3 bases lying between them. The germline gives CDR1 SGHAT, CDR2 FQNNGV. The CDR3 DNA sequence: TGTGCCAGCAGCTTAGTCGCTGAAGCTTTCTTT. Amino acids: CASSLVAEAFF.

The CDR3 loop is CASSLVWNTEAFF. Here the CDR3 DNA reads TGTGCCAGCAGTTTAGTCTGGAACACTGAAGCTTTCTTT. This chain joins TRBV27 and TRBJ1-1; D gene ambiguous. The CDR3 has 13 amino acids. Germline CDR1 and CDR2: MNHEY and SMNVEV (reference sequence). V was shortened by 2 bases and J by 1 base, with 5 bases between the two germline ends.

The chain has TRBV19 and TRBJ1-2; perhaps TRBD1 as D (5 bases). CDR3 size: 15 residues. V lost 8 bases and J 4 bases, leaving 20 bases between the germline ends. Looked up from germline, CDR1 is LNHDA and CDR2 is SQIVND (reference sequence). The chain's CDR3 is CASFRRDATVYGYTF. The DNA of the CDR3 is TGTGCCAGTTTCAGGAGGGACGCAACCGTCTATGGCTACACCTTC.

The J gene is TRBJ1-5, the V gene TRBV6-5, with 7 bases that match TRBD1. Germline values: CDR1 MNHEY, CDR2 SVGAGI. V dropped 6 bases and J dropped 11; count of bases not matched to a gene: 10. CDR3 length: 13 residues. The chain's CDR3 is CASSPRGFGAQHF. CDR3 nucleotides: TGTGCCAGCAGCCCCAGGGGGTTCGGGGCCCAGCATTTT.

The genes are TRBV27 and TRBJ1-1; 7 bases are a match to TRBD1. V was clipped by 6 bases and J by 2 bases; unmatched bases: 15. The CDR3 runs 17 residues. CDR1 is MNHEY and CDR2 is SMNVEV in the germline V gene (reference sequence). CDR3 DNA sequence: TGTGCCAGCAGCAGGCTTACCGGGACAGCGAGAAACACTGAAGCTTTCTTT. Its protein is CASSRLTGTARNTEAFF.

The CDR3 DNA reads as TGTGCCAGCAAGCGTAATCAAATCGGCGCAGATACGCAGTATTTT. The encoded protein is CASKRNQIGADTQYF. The rearrangement joins TRBV7-2 to TRBJ2-3; D is uncertain. Germline V gives CDR1 SGHTA, CDR2 FQGNSA. The CDR3 contains 15 residues. V was cut by 7 bases and J by 4 bases, with 18 bases left in between.

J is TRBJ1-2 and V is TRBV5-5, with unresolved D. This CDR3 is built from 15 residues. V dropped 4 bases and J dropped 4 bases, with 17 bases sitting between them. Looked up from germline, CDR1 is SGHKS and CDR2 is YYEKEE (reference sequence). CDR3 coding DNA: TGTGCCAGCAGCGTCCTACTTAGTTATCTCTATGGCTACACCTTC. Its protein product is CASSVLLSYLYGYTF.

The CDR3 here is CASTLAPVPPDTQYF. CDR3 nucleotide sequence: TGTGCCAGCACCCTAGCGCCTGTCCCTCCAGATACGCAGTATTTT. This chain joins TRBV2 and TRBJ2-3; a weak D match, TRBD2 (6 bases). The V gene lost 7 bases and the J gene lost 4 bases, with 18 bases spanning the gap. The CDR3 is 15 residues long. The germline V gene has CDR1 SNHLY and CDR2 FYNNEI.

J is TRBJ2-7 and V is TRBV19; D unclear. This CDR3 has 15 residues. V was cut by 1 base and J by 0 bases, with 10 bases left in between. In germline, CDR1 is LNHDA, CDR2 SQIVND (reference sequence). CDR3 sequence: CASSIGSRYSYEQYF. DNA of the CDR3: TGTGCCAGTAGTATAGGGTCCCGGTACTCCTACGAGCAGTACTTC.

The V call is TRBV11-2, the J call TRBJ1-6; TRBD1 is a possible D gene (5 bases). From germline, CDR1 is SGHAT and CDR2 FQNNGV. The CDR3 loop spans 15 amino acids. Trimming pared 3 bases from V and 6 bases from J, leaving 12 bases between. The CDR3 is CASSFPGLPNSPLHF. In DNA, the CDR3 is TGTGCCAGCAGCTTTCCGGGACTTCCTAATTCACCCCTCCACTTT.

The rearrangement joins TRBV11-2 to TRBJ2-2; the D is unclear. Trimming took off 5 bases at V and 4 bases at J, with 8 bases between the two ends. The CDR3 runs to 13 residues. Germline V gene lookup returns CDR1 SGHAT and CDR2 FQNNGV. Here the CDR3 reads CASSGWSTGELFF. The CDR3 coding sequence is TGTGCCAGCAGCGGATGGAGCACCGGGGAGCTGTTTTTT.